The entry below describes one TCR beta chain. These data originate in a study of blood T cell repertoires in COVID-19. About the study: The United States, Italy and Spain provided the acute and convalescent COVID-19 samples. From T cells, B-cell-depleted T cells, or PBMCs came the material, which was cDNA or gDNA.

Per the original methods: Amplifying reference gene primers gave estimates of nucleated cell counts. Sequenced by immunoSEQ multiplex PCR; TCRdb stores in-frame clones only, minus some. That table furnishes V, J and clone size, whereas the DNA furnished D and trimming. Here the sample spans around 620,000 clones, approximately 90% being singletons. The CDR3 runs 17 residues. Germline lookup yields CDR1 LGHDT and CDR2 YNNKEL (reference sequence). V dropped 0 bases and J dropped 0 bases, with 12 bases sitting between them. The sequenced sample was peripheral blood. This TCR derives from a woman under 30 with acute or convalescent COVID-19. V gene TRBV3-1 (or the pseudogene TRBV3-2) combines with J gene TRBJ1-3; D gene ambiguous. The CDR3 loop reads CASSQDLGGFSGNTIYF. Here the CDR3 DNA reads TGTGCCAGCAGCCAAGATCTAGGAGGTTTCTCTGGAAACACCATATATTTT.